This T cell receptor beta chain was sequenced in a study of T cells after yellow fever vaccination. In the study overall: Fractions of limited cellularity were prepared by means of SMART-Seq v4 Ultra Low Input. General study findings and limits: Contaminating bulk clonotypes could be abundant in FACS-sorted repertoires. Relatively few clonotypes were ones that appeared in both CD4 and CD8 compartments.

In germline, CDR1 is MNHNY, CDR2 SVGAGI (reference sequence). The CDR3 runs to 19 residues. J lost 2 bases, V lost 5 bases, and 16 bases had no gene match. As regards this clonotype: What it binds is not known.

As TCR cDNA was made by 5'RACE template switching, a universal primer site and UMIs were added. One entry per CDR3 protein, called by TCRdb with MiXCR from the 5' RACE reads. The sample contains about 340,000 distinct CDR3 sequences, under 5% of which appear only once. Specimen: PBMCs, collected 5 days after the yellow fever booster vaccination. The clonotype comes from a man younger than 30 who received the YFV17D yellow fever vaccine. The chain is built from TRBV6-6 and TRBJ2-1, with 9 positions matching TRBD2. The CDR3 bases are TGTGCCAGCAGTCACCCCTTGCGGGGGGGCGAAGATACCTACAATGAGCAGTTCTTC. As protein: CASSHPLRGGEDTYNEQFF.